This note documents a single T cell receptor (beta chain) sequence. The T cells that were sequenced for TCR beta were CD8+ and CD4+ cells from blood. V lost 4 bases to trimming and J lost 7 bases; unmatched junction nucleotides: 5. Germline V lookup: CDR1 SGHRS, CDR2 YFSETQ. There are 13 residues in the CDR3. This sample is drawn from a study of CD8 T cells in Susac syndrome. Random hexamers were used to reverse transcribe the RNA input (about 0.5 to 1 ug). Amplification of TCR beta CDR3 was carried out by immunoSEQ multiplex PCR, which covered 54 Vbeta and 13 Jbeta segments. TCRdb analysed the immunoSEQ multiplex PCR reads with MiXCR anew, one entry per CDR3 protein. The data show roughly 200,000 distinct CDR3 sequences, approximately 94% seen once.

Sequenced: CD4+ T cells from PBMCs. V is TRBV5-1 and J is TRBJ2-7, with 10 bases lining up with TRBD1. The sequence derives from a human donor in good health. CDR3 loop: CASSVGQGREQYF. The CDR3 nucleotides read TGCGCCAGCAGCGTGGGACAGGGGAGGGAGCAGTACTTC. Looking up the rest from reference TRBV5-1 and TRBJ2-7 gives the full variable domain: KAGVTQTPRYLIKTRGQQVTLSCSPISGHRSVSWYQQTPGQGLQFLFEYFSETQRNKGNFPGRFSGRQFSNSRSEMNVSTLELGDSALYLCASSVGQGREQYFGPGTRLTVT.